This T cell receptor beta chain came from a study of early T cells in non-severe SARS-CoV-2 infection. V was cut by 5 bases and J by 3 bases, with 10 bases left in between. The CDR3 extends over 13 amino acids. Germline V CDR1 and CDR2: ENHRY, SYGVKD. This clonotype showed up just once. TCRdb called the 5' RACE reads again in MiXCR, with one record for every CDR3 protein. Of tens of thousands of distinct CDR3 sequences in the sample, about 15% were seen once. The gene calls are TRBV10-3 and TRBJ1-1; the D gene is possibly TRBD1 (6 bases). The sequence was obtained from an adult who was a healthcare worker with PCR-confirmed SARS-CoV-2 infection or an uninfected control (not recorded which). Sequenced sample: whole blood. CDR3 sequence reads: CAISTRGDTEAFF. The DNA of the CDR3 is TGTGCCATCAGTACCAGGGGTGACACTGAAGCTTTCTTT.